This T cell receptor beta chain was observed in a study of blood T cell repertoires in COVID-19. Donors in Cohort 3 who had recovered were those with two negative PCRs, healthcare professional clearance, or resolution of their symptoms. Germline CDR1 is SGHDN and CDR2 is FVKESK. The CDR3 covers 14 residues. V shed 4 bases and J 7 bases; nucleotides not matched to a gene: 8. Measured with immunoSEQ multiplex PCR; TCRdb has only the in-frame clones, and not every one. This table has roughly 300,000 clones, more than 75% appearing once. V gene TRBV14 combines with J gene TRBJ1-2, with 8 positions matching TRBD1. Sequences were obtained from PBMCs or T cells enriched from blood (not recorded which). The receptor was derived from a woman in her 30s who had recovered from COVID-19. The CDR3 nucleotides are TGTGCCAGCAGCCCCTCGACAGGGGCGGGTGGCTACACCTTC. This encodes CASSPSTGAGGYTF.